This T cell receptor beta chain was recorded in a study of PD-L1 blockade in urothelial cancer. The overall study: Typically, measured as a median, blood samples had 141,255 T cells. Notes on the study in general: Tumor-associated clones in blood expanded more at 3 weeks in durable-benefit patients.

Clones were read by immunoSEQ multiplex PCR, and TCRdb kept only the in-frame ones, dropping some. The sample consists of 100,000 or so clones, around 90% of them appearing once. A remark on this clone: Its antigen is not identified.

The patients had locally advanced or metastatic urothelial carcinoma. Sequencing used PBMCs, obtained around atezolizumab (anti-PD-L1) treatment. The TCR originated in a woman aged 80 or over with urothelial cancer.

CDR3 protein: CASSLSARGLEAFF. The DNA for the CDR3 is TGTGCCAGCAGTTTGTCTGCCAGGGGTTTGGAAGCTTTCTTT. This sequence joins TRBV27 and TRBJ1-1; D might be TRBD1 (6 bases). Deletions cut 3 bases from V and 8 bases from J, with 16 bases between. Germline CDR1 and CDR2: MNHEY and SMNVEV (reference sequence). The CDR3 totals 14 residues.